This T cell receptor (beta chain) was captured in a study of T cells after posttransplantation cyclophosphamide. Notes on the study in general: TRB clonality was highly associated with recipient CMV seropositivity and reactivation. Blood and skin or GI T cell repertoires showed limited TRB overlap. Later post-transplant blood repertoires were often dominated by donor CD8+ memory clones.

Measured with immunoSEQ multiplex PCR; TCRdb has only the in-frame clones, and not every one. This sample comprises over 20,000 clones, none seen once only. This related bone marrow graft donor gave peripheral blood on the day of marrow donation. This clone was observed many times. The target antigen is unknown. This sequence originates from a man aged 50-59 years in good health, CMV-negative, and a related stem cell transplant donor. Specimen: PBMCs.

CDR3 loop: CATSRDSFSRGYIHGYTF. DNA of the CDR3: TGTGCCACCAGCAGAGATTCTTTCTCCAGGGGGTATATTCATGGCTACACCTTC. The genes are TRBV15 and TRBJ1-2; 7 bases are shared with TRBD1. In germline, CDR1 is LNHNV, CDR2 YYDKDF (reference sequence). This CDR3 has 18 residues. After removal of 0 bases from V and 6 bases from J, the junction contained 16 bases not matched to a gene.